This T cell receptor (beta chain) was sequenced for a study of T cell responses to AZD1222 COVID-19 vaccine. Background on the study: Second-dose timings of about 4 or about 12 weeks were pooled. Overall study results and limits: Following two doses of AZD1222, Spike-specific TCR breadth and depth rose. Clonal diversity was possibly underestimated; the donors were predominantly white British and more often female. Repertoires were obtained only post-peak T cell response.

Profiled with immunoSEQ multiplex PCR; TCRdb holds only in-frame clones, not every one. Among around 200,000 clones, around 88% were seen once, and the ten largest hold about 0.53%. The V and J ends lost 4 bases and 5 bases respectively, with 19 bases between them. CDR3 size: 15 residues. The germline gives CDR1 SGDLS, CDR2 YYNGEE. Turning to this clone: The antigen is unknown.

The specimen comprised peripheral blood, sampled on day 0 of AZD1222 vaccination. The TCR originated in an adult in good health. This chain links TRBV9 with TRBJ2-7, with TRBD2 as a possible D gene (7 bases). CDR3 loop: CASSFRGEGVNEQYF. The CDR3 DNA is TGTGCCAGCAGCTTTAGGGGGGAGGGGGTAAACGAGCAGTACTTC.